A selection of T cell receptor beta chains follows, all from one sample in a study of T cells in Graves' hyperthyroidism and ophthalmopathy. TCRdb independently ran MiXCR on the multiplex PCR reads; one entry per CDR3 protein. Of around 610,000 distinct CDR3 sequences listed, about 14% are singletons. Sequencing was carried out using blood. All receptors come from a woman between 35 and 50 years old with Graves' ophthalmopathy. The CDR3 runs from the conserved cysteine through the conserved F or W. D genes are given only for firm matches. Some rows have no size entry. The others give once, few or many, or a class for an expanded clone.

j_call v_call clone_size d_call cdr3_aa cdr3_nt
TRBJ2-7 TRBV6-1 many TRBD1 CASRTTGGTYEQYF TGTGCCAGCAGAACGACAGGGGGTACCTACGAGCAGTACTTC
TRBJ2-7 TRBV6-5 NA TRBD1 CASSYKGTGGSYEQYF TGTGCCAGCAGCTACAAAGGGACAGGGGGGTCGTACGAGCAGTACTTC
TRBJ2-7 TRBV7-8 NA TRBD1 CASSRDREVEQYF TGTGCCAGCAGCCGGGACAGGGAAGTCGAGCAGTACTTC
TRBJ1-1 TRBV6-1 once NA CASGYEAFF TGTGCCAGCGGATATGAAGCTTTCTTT
TRBJ1-1 TRBV5-1 few NA CASSLGGGCTEAFF TGCGCCAGCAGCTTGGGCGGGGGATGCACTGAAGCTTTCTTT
TRBJ2-7 TRBV27 NA TRBD1 CASSLGGTGTYEQYF TGTGCCAGCAGCCTGGGTGGGACAGGGACCTACGAGCAGTACTTC
TRBJ2-5 TRBV2 many NA CASSGRLAETQYF TGTGCCAGCAGCGGGCGACTGGCGGAGACCCAGTACTTC
TRBJ1-2 TRBV29-1 many NA CSVEGIGGNYGYTF TGCAGCGTTGAAGGGATAGGGGGGAACTATGGCTACACCTTC
TRBJ1-1 TRBV2 many NA CASSYRVGNTEAFF TGTGCCAGCAGTTACAGGGTCGGGAACACTGAAGCTTTCTTT
TRBJ1-2 TRBV28 many TRBD1 CASRAVGQGAVSDYGYTF TGTGCCAGCAGAGCCGTGGGACAGGGGGCGGTTAGCGACTATGGCTACACCTTC
TRBJ2-6 TRBV11-2 many NA CASSPYFSGIGANVLTF TGTGCCAGCAGCCCCTACTTTAGCGGTATTGGGGCCAACGTCCTGACTTTC
TRBJ1-1 TRBV5-4 many NA CASRGPMDTEAFF TGTGCCAGCAGGGGGCCCATGGACACTGAAGCTTTCTTT
TRBJ2-5 TRBV2 many TRBD1 CASSDRQGYQETQYF TGTGCCAGCAGTGACAGACAGGGATACCAAGAGACCCAGTACTTC
TRBJ2-2 TRBV6-1 many TRBD2 CASRPSSGGNTGELFF TGTGCCAGCAGACCCAGTAGCGGGGGGAACACCGGGGAGCTGTTTTTT
TRBJ1-5 TRBV28 NA NA CASNIGRGHQPQHF TGTGCCAGCAACATCGGAAGGGGCCATCAGCCCCAGCATTTT
TRBJ2-5 TRBV29-1 NA TRBD2 CSALGRVETQYF TGCAGCGCCCTCGGGAGGGTTGAGACCCAGTACTTC
TRBJ1-3 TRBV14 NA NA CASSQEGPRDTIYF TGTGCCAGCAGCCAAGAGGGCCCTCGGGACACCATATATTTT
TRBJ2-1 TRBV3-1 few TRBD2 CASSQIAERGSSDEQFF TGTGCCAGCAGCCAAATCGCGGAGCGGGGTTCCAGCGATGAGCAGTTCTTC
TRBJ2-7 TRBV27 many NA CASSLSNNYEQYF TGTGCCAGCAGTTTATCGAACAATTACGAGCAGTACTTC
TRBJ2-1 TRBV18 few NA CASSPLTSTGNEQFF TGTGCCAGCTCACCACTGACCAGTACGGGCAATGAGCAGTTCTTC
TRBJ2-7 TRBV28 NA TRBD1 CASQLRDRVFLAYEQYF TGTGCCAGTCAACTCCGGGACAGGGTCTTTCTTGCCTACGAGCAGTACTTC
TRBJ1-1 TRBV27 many NA CASSLNSWDTEAFF TGTGCCAGCAGTTTAAACAGTTGGGACACTGAAGCTTTCTTT
TRBJ2-5 TRBV7-8 many TRBD2 CASSPLRLAGGETQYF TGTGCCAGCAGCCCCCTAAGACTAGCGGGGGGGGAGACCCAGTACTTC
TRBJ2-7 TRBV19 many NA CASSIGGKTYEQYF TGTGCCAGTAGTATAGGCGGTAAGACCTACGAGCAGTACTTC
TRBJ1-1 TRBV5-6 many TRBD1 CASSLTILRDRGRRAEAFF TGTGCCAGCAGCCTGACAATATTACGGGACAGGGGGCGCCGGGCTGAAGCTTTCTTT
TRBJ2-7 TRBV27 many NA CASSFTNTYEQYF TGTGCCAGCAGCTTCACAAATACCTACGAGCAGTACTTC
TRBJ2-3 TRBV27 many NA CARLISSLGLDTQYF TGTGCCAGACTAATAAGTTCACTAGGATTAGATACGCAGTATTTT
TRBJ1-1 TRBV6-2/TRBV6-3 NA TRBD1 CASLEGAPTEAFF TGTGCCAGCCTAGAGGGGGCGCCGACTGAAGCTTTCTTT
TRBJ2-7 TRBV4-3 NA NA CASSQEFNDVYEQYF TGCGCCAGCAGCCAAGAATTCAATGATGTCTACGAGCAGTACTTC
TRBJ2-7 TRBV7-9 few NA CASSLVDLDEQYF TGTGCCAGCAGCTTAGTCGACCTCGACGAGCAGTACTTC
TRBJ2-7 TRBV2 many TRBD2 CASSEFPLLALEQYF TGTGCCAGCAGTGAATTTCCCTTACTAGCGCTCGAGCAGTACTTC
TRBJ2-4 TRBV25-1 NA NA CASIAKNIQYF TGTGCCAGTATAGCCAAAAACATTCAGTACTTC
TRBJ2-4 TRBV6-5 few TRBD2 CASSYGTGRDIQYF TGTGCCAGCAGTTACGGGACGGGGAGGGACATTCAGTACTTC
TRBJ1-5 TRBV28 many NA CASTQTPQPQHF TGTGCCAGCACCCAGACACCTCAGCCCCAGCATTTT
TRBJ1-1 TRBV9 many NA CASSVGGTTEAFF TGTGCCAGCAGCGTAGGGGGGACGACTGAAGCTTTCTTT
TRBJ2-7 TRBV7-3 many NA CASSPSLGTVTYEQYF TGTGCCAGCAGCCCGTCCCTCGGGACCGTTACCTACGAGCAGTACTTC
TRBJ2-7 TRBV6-5 many NA CASSWRGITPYEQYF TGTGCCAGCAGTTGGCGAGGGATAACACCCTACGAGCAGTACTTC
TRBJ2-7 TRBV5-1 few TRBD2 CASSLLEGSGIDEQYF TGCGCCAGCAGCTTGTTGGAGGGGAGCGGGATCGACGAGCAGTACTTC
TRBJ1-1 TRBV27 NA NA CASRLFSANTEAFF TGTGCCAGCCGTCTCTTTTCAGCGAACACTGAAGCTTTCTTT
TRBJ2-7 TRBV7-9 few TRBD2 CASSASGRNEQYF TGTGCCAGCAGCGCAAGCGGGAGGAACGAGCAGTACTTC
TRBJ2-6 TRBV19 NA TRBD2 CASSTPVAGGSGANVLTF TGTGCCAGTAGTACCCCGGTAGCGGGAGGCTCTGGGGCCAACGTCCTGACTTTC
TRBJ1-2 TRBV28 many NA CASRLDRSYGYTF TGTGCCAGCAGGTTAGACAGATCGTATGGCTACACCTTC
TRBJ1-5 TRBV19 many NA CASTEKGQPQHF TGTGCCAGTACAGAGAAGGGTCAGCCCCAGCATTTT
TRBJ1-2 TRBV28 many NA CASSLLGTANYGYTF TGTGCCAGCAGTTTATTAGGGACTGCTAACTATGGCTACACCTTC
TRBJ2-2 TRBV4-1 NA NA CASSLGEAATGELFF TGCGCCAGCAGCCTGGGAGAGGCCGCAACCGGGGAGCTGTTTTTT
TRBJ2-2 TRBV19 once TRBD1 CASSKGQGENTGELFF TGTGCCAGTAGTAAAGGACAGGGAGAGAACACCGGGGAGCTGTTTTTT
TRBJ2-7 TRBV7-2 NA NA CASSLTSPGYEQYF TGTGCCAGCAGCTTAACTTCTCCGGGCTACGAGCAGTACTTC
TRBJ1-1 TRBV3-1 NA TRBD1 CASSRFPTGQLNTEAFF TGTGCCAGCAGCCGATTCCCCACGGGACAGCTTAACACTGAAGCTTTCTTT
TRBJ2-5 TRBV19 many NA CASSIARGLRQETQYF TGTGCCAGTAGTATTGCTCGAGGACTACGACAAGAGACCCAGTACTTC
TRBJ1-2 TRBV13 many NA CASSWGDSREGYTF TGTGCCAGCAGCTGGGGTGACAGTCGAGAGGGCTACACCTTC
TRBJ2-5 TRBV29-1 many NA CSVADHQETQYF TGCAGCGTTGCGGACCACCAAGAGACCCAGTACTTC
TRBJ1-1 TRBV13 many NA CASSMTPNTEAFF TGTGCCAGCAGCATGACACCGAACACTGAAGCTTTCTTT